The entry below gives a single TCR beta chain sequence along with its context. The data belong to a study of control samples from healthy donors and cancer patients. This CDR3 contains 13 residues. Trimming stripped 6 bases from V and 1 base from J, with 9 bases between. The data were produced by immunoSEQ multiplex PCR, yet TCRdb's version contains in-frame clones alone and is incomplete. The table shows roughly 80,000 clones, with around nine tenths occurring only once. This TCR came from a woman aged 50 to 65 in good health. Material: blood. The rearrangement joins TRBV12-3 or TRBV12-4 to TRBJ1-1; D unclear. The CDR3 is CASRLTQNTEAFF. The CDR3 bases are TGTGCCAGCAGACTCACACAGAACACTGAAGCTTTCTTT.